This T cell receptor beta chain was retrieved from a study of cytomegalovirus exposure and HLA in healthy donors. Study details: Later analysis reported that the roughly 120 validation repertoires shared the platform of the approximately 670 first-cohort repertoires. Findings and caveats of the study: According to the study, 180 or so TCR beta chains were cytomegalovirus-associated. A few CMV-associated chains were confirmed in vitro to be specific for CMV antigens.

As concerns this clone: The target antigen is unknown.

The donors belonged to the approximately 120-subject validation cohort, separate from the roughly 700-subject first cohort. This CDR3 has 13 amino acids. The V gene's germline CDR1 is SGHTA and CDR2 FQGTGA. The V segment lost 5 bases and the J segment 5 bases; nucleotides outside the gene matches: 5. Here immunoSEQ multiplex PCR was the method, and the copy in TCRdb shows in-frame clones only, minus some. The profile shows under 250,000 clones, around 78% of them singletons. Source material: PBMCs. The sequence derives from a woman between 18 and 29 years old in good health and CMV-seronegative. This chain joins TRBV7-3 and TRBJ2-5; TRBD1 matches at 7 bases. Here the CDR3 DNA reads TGTGCCAGCAGCATAGCCAGGGGGGAGACCCAGTACTTC. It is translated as CASSIARGETQYF.